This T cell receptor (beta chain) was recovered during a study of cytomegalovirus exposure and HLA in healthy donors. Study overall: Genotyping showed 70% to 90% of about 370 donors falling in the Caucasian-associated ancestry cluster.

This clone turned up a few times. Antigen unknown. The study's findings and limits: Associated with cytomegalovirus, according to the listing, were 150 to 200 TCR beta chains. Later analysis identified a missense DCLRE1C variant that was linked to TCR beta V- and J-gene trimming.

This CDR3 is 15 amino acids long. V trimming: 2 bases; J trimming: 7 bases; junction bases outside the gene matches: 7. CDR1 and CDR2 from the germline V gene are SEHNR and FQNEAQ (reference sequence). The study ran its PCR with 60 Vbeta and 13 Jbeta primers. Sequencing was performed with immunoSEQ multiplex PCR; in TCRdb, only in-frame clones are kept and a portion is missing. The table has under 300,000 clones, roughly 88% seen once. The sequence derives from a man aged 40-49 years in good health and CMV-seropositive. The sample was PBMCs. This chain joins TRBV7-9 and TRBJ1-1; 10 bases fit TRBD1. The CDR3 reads CASSLRGQGHNEAFF. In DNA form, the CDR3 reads TGTGCCAGCAGCTTACGGGGACAGGGGCACAATGAAGCTTTCTTT.